A single sample gave rise to the 30 T cell receptor beta chains below, sequenced in a study of PD-1 blockade in classical Hodgkin lymphoma. Time point given: cycle 4 day 1 (C4D1), after less than 7 weeks of nivolumab. Relapses following autologous stem cell transplantation were seen in all patients, with brentuximab vedotin exposure varying. Libraries were prepared by immunoSEQ multiplex PCR; TCRdb keeps only in-frame clonotypes and omits some of them. The sample records roughly 100,000 clones, approximately 90% being singletons. The sequencing here drew on peripheral blood mononuclear cells (PBMCs), taken before the fourth cycle of nivolumab. Receptors originate from a human donor with classical Hodgkin lymphoma.

This chain uses TRBV2 with TRBJ2-2, with D hard to call. V was pared by 0 bases and J by 7 bases, with 9 bases between. The CDR3 runs 14 residues. Per germline, CDR1 SNHLY and CDR2 FYNNEI. The CDR3 reads CASSEALPDGELFF. In DNA, the CDR3 is TGTGCCAGCAGTGAAGCGCTTCCGGACGGGGAGCTGTTTTTT.

The genes are TRBV6-5 and TRBJ2-3, with D hard to call. The CDR3 is made up of 16 amino acids. Germline values: CDR1 MNHEY, CDR2 SVGAGI. With 3 bases removed from V and 0 bases from J, the gap between germline ends came to 13 bases. CDR3 sequence reads: CASSYRLWGSTDTQYF. As DNA, the CDR3 is TGTGCCAGCAGTTATAGGCTTTGGGGTAGCACAGATACGCAGTATTTT.

This clone was observed once. The chain combines TRBV7-2 with TRBJ2-5, with D unresolved. V was clipped by 4 bases and J by 2 bases, with 14 bases between them. Germline V lookup: CDR1 SGHTA, CDR2 FQGNSA. The CDR3 consists of 15 residues. The CDR3 DNA reads as TGTGCCAGCAGCTCCCAGGCAGCTAAACAAGAGACCCAGTACTTC. Translating it yields CASSSQAAKQETQYF.

The chain uses TRBV4-1 and TRBJ2-1, with 11 bases matching TRBD2. Germline V CDR1 and CDR2: MGHRA, YSYEKL. The CDR3 contains 18 residues. The trim removed 4 bases at V and 4 bases at J, leaving 12 bases unmatched. For the CDR3, the DNA is TGCGCCAGCAGCCTTGACTACATAGCGGGAGGGTCTTACAATGAGCAGTTCTTC. Encoded protein: CASSLDYIAGGSYNEQFF.

This clone appeared a single time. The CDR3: CASSVRGAGELFF. The CDR3 region has the DNA TGTGCCAGCAGTGTAAGGGGGGCCGGGGAGCTGTTTTTT. The V gene is TRBV2, the J gene TRBJ2-2; D may be TRBD1 or TRBD2 (6 bases each). Trimming took 4 bases from V and 6 from J, leaving 9 bases between them. From germline, CDR1 is SNHLY and CDR2 FYNNEI. CDR3 length equals 13 residues.

The V and J genes are TRBV5-5 and TRBJ2-3; 9 bases fit TRBD1. This CDR3 has 14 residues. The ends lost 3 bases at V and 6 bases at J; junction bases unmatched: 5. The germline CDR1 and CDR2 sequences are SGHKS and YYEKEE (reference sequence). Here the CDR3 DNA reads TGTGCCAGCAGCTCAGGGACAGGGAGTGATACGCAGTATTTT. Protein: CASSSGTGSDTQYF.

This chain's CDR3 is CASSLGGRSYEQYF. The DNA for the CDR3 is TGCGCCAGCAGCTTGGGTGGGAGATCTTACGAGCAGTACTTC. V and J are TRBV5-1 and TRBJ2-7, with TRBD2 as a possible D gene (5 bases). V shed 0 bases and J shed 4 bases, with 11 bases lying between them. There are 14 residues in the CDR3. Germline CDR1 SGHRS, CDR2 YFSETQ.

This rearrangement joins TRBV2 to TRBJ1-1; 8 bases map to TRBD1. The CDR3 is made up of 15 amino acids. From germline, CDR1 is SNHLY and CDR2 FYNNEI. V lost 6 bases to trimming and J lost 3 bases; unmatched junction nucleotides: 9. For the CDR3, the DNA is TGTGCCAGCAGCCTCGGACAGGGCCGGGACACTGAAGCTTTCTTT. Translation gives CASSLGQGRDTEAFF.

The rearrangement joins TRBV21-1 to TRBJ1-4. TRBV21-1 is annotated as a pseudogene. This CDR3 contains 15 residues. The CDR3 nucleotides are TGTGCCAGCAGCAAATCAGAAGTACTAAATGAAAAACTGTTTTTT. Translating it yields CASSKSEVLNEKLFF.

DNA of the CDR3: TGTGCCTTTTCAGGGGGCGGAGGGTACACGCAGTATTTT. Translated, it gives CAFSGGGGYTQYF. The chain joins TRBV30 to TRBJ2-3; TRBD1 matches at 8 bases. V dropped 7 bases and J dropped 9; count of bases not matched to a gene: 12. CDR3 size: 13 residues. Germline loops: CDR1 GTSNPN, CDR2 SVGIG (reference sequence). Variable domain in full (rest from reference TRBV30 and TRBJ2-3): SQTIHQWPATLVQPVGSPLSLECTVEGTSNPNLYWYRQAAGRGLQLLFYSVGIGQISSEVPQNLSASRPQDRQFILSSKKLLLSDSGFYLCAFSGGGGYTQYFGPGTRLTVL.

This chain joins TRBV5-1 and TRBJ2-1; 7 bases align to TRBD1. Germline assignment: CDR1 SGHRS and CDR2 YFSETQ. Trimming took 4 bases from V and 5 from J; bases not matched to a gene: 9. The CDR3 length is 15 residues. The CDR3 sequence: CASSGGQFLDNEQFF. The DNA of the CDR3 is TGCGCCAGCAGCGGGGGACAGTTTCTAGACAATGAGCAGTTCTTC. The entire variable domain, with the rest obtained from reference TRBV5-1 and TRBJ2-1, is as follows: KAGVTQTPRYLIKTRGQQVTLSCSPISGHRSVSWYQQTPGQGLQFLFEYFSETQRNKGNFPGRFSGRQFSNSRSEMNVSTLELGDSALYLCASSGGQFLDNEQFFGPGTRLTVL.

The chain is built from TRBV2 and TRBJ2-1; D ambiguous. The CDR3 has 12 amino acids. The germline V gene has CDR1 SNHLY and CDR2 FYNNEI. V lost 5 bases and J lost 8, with 10 bases in between. CDR3: CASSLLGDEQFF. CDR3 nucleotides: TGTGCCAGCAGTCTCCTAGGTGATGAGCAGTTCTTC. The complete variable domain, with remaining parts taken from reference TRBV2 and TRBJ2-1, reads EPEVTQTPSHQVTQMGQEVILRCVPISNHLYFYWYRQILGQKVEFLVSFYNNEISEKSEIFDDQFSVERPDGSNFTLKIRSTKLEDSAMYFCASSLLGDEQFFGPGTRLTVL.

The chain couples TRBV11-2 to TRBJ2-5; D unresolved. Per germline, CDR1 SGHAT and CDR2 FQNNGV. The V and J ends lost 2 bases and 2 bases respectively, with 9 bases between them. The CDR3 covers 14 residues. The CDR3 is CASSLFTLQETQYF. The CDR3 nucleotides are TGTGCCAGCAGCTTATTCACGTTGCAAGAGACCCAGTACTTC. Using reference TRBV11-2 and TRBJ2-5 for the parts outside the CDR3, the full variable domain is EAGVAQSPRYKIIEKRQSVAFWCNPISGHATLYWYQQILGQGPKLLIQFQNNGVVDDSQLPKDRFSAERLKGVDSTLKIQPAKLEDSAVYLCASSLFTLQETQYFGPGTRLLVL.

The rearrangement links TRBV29-1 to TRBJ2-1; TRBD2 might be the D (6 bases). Trimming removed 7 bases from V and 1 base from J, with 8 bases in between. The CDR3 covers 12 residues. CDR1 and CDR2 from the germline V gene are SQVTM and ANQGSEA. The CDR3 coding sequence is TGCAGCGCTCGGGGGTCCTACAATGAGCAGTTCTTC. Translated, it gives CSARGSYNEQFF.

The CDR3 is CASSHQDGTGELFF. In DNA form, the CDR3 reads TGTGCCAGCAGCCACCAGGACGGTACCGGGGAGCTGTTTTTT. The gene calls are TRBV6-5 and TRBJ2-2; D is undetermined. V was pared by 6 bases and J by 5 bases, with 13 bases between. The germline gives CDR1 MNHEY, CDR2 SVGAGI. The CDR3 contains 14 residues.

The J gene is TRBJ1-1, the V gene TRBV5-4, with 11 bases fitting TRBD1. J was trimmed by 4 bases and V by 5 bases; bases with no gene match: 13. The CDR3 is 17 residues long. Germline V gene lookup returns CDR1 SGHNT and CDR2 YYREEE (reference sequence). The CDR3 loop is CASRSWTGGDFFTEAFF. As DNA, the CDR3 is TGTGCCAGCAGGTCCTGGACAGGGGGCGATTTTTTCACTGAAGCTTTCTTT.

The chain joins TRBV4-1 to TRBJ1-4, with D possibly matching TRBD1 (5 bases). V lost 0 bases and J lost 7, with 18 bases in between. The CDR3 consists of 17 residues. Germline loops: CDR1 MGHRA, CDR2 YSYEKL. CDR3 coding DNA: TGCGCCAGCAGCCAAGATTACAGTCGGTCAGGGAGTGAAAAACTGTTTTTT. Protein sequence: CASSQDYSRSGSEKLFF.

V is TRBV6-5 and J is TRBJ2-6, with unresolved D. The germline V gene has CDR1 MNHEY and CDR2 SVGAGI. Trimming shortened V by 7 bases and J by 1 base, and 11 bases separated the two germline ends. CDR3 length equals 15 residues. The DNA for the CDR3 is TGTGCCAGCAAAAGATCTAGTTCTGGGGCCAACGTCCTGACTTTC. It encodes CASKRSSSGANVLTF.

The CDR3 sequence is CSVTGRVGETQYF. The CDR3 region has the DNA TGCAGCGTTACCGGCAGGGTGGGGGAGACCCAGTACTTC. This sequence joins TRBV29-1 and TRBJ2-5; D may be TRBD1 (5 bases). The CDR3 totals 13 residues. V was cut by 5 bases and J by 5 bases, with 15 bases left in between. CDR1 is SQVTM and CDR2 is ANQGSEA in the germline V gene.

The rearrangement uses TRBV5-4 and TRBJ2-5; 10 bases are shared with TRBD2. This CDR3 region has 17 residues. With 4 bases clipped from V and 11 bases from J, the junction kept 20 bases outside the gene matches. Germline CDR1 and CDR2: SGHNT and YYREEE (reference sequence). The CDR3 region is CASSIRHGSGRGGGQYF. The CDR3 region has the DNA TGTGCCAGCAGCATCCGGCACGGCAGCGGGAGGGGAGGTGGGCAGTACTTC.

This clone showed up just a few times. The chain employs TRBV5-1 and TRBJ1-1; D might be TRBD1 (6 bases). Germline V lookup: CDR1 SGHRS, CDR2 YFSETQ. The length of the CDR3 is 12 residues. With 5 bases removed from V and 9 bases from J, the gap between germline ends came to 14 bases. DNA of the CDR3: TGCGCCAGCAGTGGGGACACGGGACAAGCTTTCTTT. As protein: CASSGDTGQAFF.

The chain links TRBV30 to TRBJ2-3, with 11 bases that match TRBD2. Germline loops: CDR1 GTSNPN, CDR2 SVGIG (reference sequence). The CDR3 spans 17 residues. V lost 4 bases, J lost 0 bases, and 9 bases stayed unmatched. The CDR3 bases are TGTGCCTGGATACGGACTAGCGGGCGATCTAGCACAGATACGCAGTATTTT. Translated: CAWIRTSGRSSTDTQYF.

V usage is TRBV10-2 and J usage is TRBJ2-1; D is unclear. The CDR3 sequence is 13 residues long. The V gene's germline CDR1 is WSHSY and CDR2 SAAADI. The V end was cut by 1 base, the J end by 8 bases, with 9 bases between. The CDR3 here is CASSEYTSDEQFF. The CDR3 DNA sequence: TGCGCCAGCAGTGAGTATACTTCCGATGAGCAGTTCTTC.

V and J are TRBV19 and TRBJ2-1; 8 nucleotides match TRBD2. Germline assignment: CDR1 LNHDA and CDR2 SQIVND (reference sequence). Germline trimming cut 4 bases from V and 4 bases from J; bases unmatched to any gene: 3. This CDR3 has 14 amino acids. The CDR3 protein is CASSTSGFYNEQFF. For the CDR3, the DNA is TGTGCCAGTAGTACTAGCGGGTTTTACAATGAGCAGTTCTTC.

The V gene is TRBV27, the J gene TRBJ2-1; 13 positions agree with TRBD2. CDR3 size: 16 residues. Germline CDR1 reads MNHEY; CDR2 reads SMNVEV (reference sequence). The V and J ends lost 7 bases and 3 bases, in that order; junction bases with no gene match: 6. The CDR3 DNA sequence: TGTGCCAGCACCCCGGGGACTAGCGGGAACTACAATGAGCAGTTCTTC. Translated: CASTPGTSGNYNEQFF.

The chain carries TRBV18 and TRBJ2-1, with D possibly TRBD1 on 5 matching bases. V was trimmed by 3 bases and J by 8 bases, leaving 14 bases between them. The CDR3 length is 14 residues. Germline values: CDR1 KGHSH, CDR2 LQKENI. This chain's CDR3 is CASSPGQGLDEQFF. Here the CDR3 DNA reads TGTGCCAGCTCACCCGGGCAGGGTCTGGATGAGCAGTTCTTC. Full variable domain (outside the CDR3, taken from reference TRBV18 and TRBJ2-1): NAGVMQNPRHLVRRRGQEARLRCSPMKGHSHVYWYRQLPEEGLKFMVYLQKENIIDESGMPKERFSAEFPKEGPSILRIQQVVRGDSAAYFCASSPGQGLDEQFFGPGTRLTVL.

Details on this clone: The junction departs from the called germline gene at one end, perhaps through a read error. Written as DNA, the CDR3 is TGTGCCAGTAGTCCTAGCTATCAGCCCCAGCATTTT. Amino acids: CASSPSYQPQHF. The chain links TRBV19 to TRBJ1-5, with D unresolved. CDR3 size: 12 residues. Germline V lookup: CDR1 LNHDA, CDR2 SQIVND (reference sequence).

J is TRBJ2-1 and V is TRBV18; D remains ambiguous. Looked up from germline, CDR1 is KGHSH and CDR2 is LQKENI. V gave up 4 bases and J gave up 7 bases, with 17 bases separating them. There are 15 residues in the CDR3. The CDR3 region has the DNA TGTGCCAGCTCACAGCGAGGATCCCCCTTGAATGAGCAGTTCTTC. It translates to CASSQRGSPLNEQFF.

This clone was found once. The V call is TRBV4-2, the J call TRBJ1-5, with TRBD1 matching over 8 bases. The CDR3 sequence is 15 residues long. The V segment lost 3 bases and the J segment 6 bases; nucleotides outside the gene matches: 7. Looked up from germline, CDR1 is LGHNA and CDR2 is YNFKEQ. The CDR3 nucleotides are TGTGCCAGCAGCCACCCCGGGACAGGCGGTCAGCCCCAGCATTTT. Translating gives CASSHPGTGGQPQHF.

The chain uses TRBV5-1 and TRBJ2-2; the D is unclear. Looked up from germline, CDR1 is SGHRS and CDR2 is YFSETQ. The CDR3 is 18 amino acids. Trimming shortened V by 2 bases and J by 4 bases, and 21 bases separated the two germline ends. The CDR3 DNA follows: TGCGCCAGCAGCTTCTTTACACCACCAAGTCCTTCCACCGGGGAGCTGTTTTTT. Its translation: CASSFFTPPSPSTGELFF. Filled out from reference TRBV5-1 and TRBJ2-2, the complete variable domain reads KAGVTQTPRYLIKTRGQQVTLSCSPISGHRSVSWYQQTPGQGLQFLFEYFSETQRNKGNFPGRFSGRQFSNSRSEMNVSTLELGDSALYLCASSFFTPPSPSTGELFFGEGSRLTVL.